Below are 20 T cell receptor beta chains sequenced from a single sample in a study of identical twins. TCRdb re-derived calls from the 5' RACE reads in MiXCR, one entry per CDR3 protein. The data hold 1.5 million or so distinct CDR3 sequences, with more than 30% observed a single time. The source material was cord blood. These receptors came from a newborn girl in good health.

This clonotype showed up many times. The rearrangement joins TRBV10-3 to TRBJ2-1; TRBD2 aligns across 12 bases. The CDR3 runs to 20 residues. V gave up 3 bases and J gave up 8 bases; unmatched junction bases: 20. The germline gives CDR1 ENHRY, CDR2 SYGVKD. The CDR3 DNA reads TGTGCCATCAGTGATCCGGTGCTAGCGGGAGGGAGCTCCAGGGAACATGAGCAGTTCTTC. This sequence encodes CAISDPVLAGGSSREHEQFF.

This clonotype was detected a few times. The chain links TRBV4-1 to TRBJ2-4, with D perhaps TRBD1 or TRBD2 (5 bases each). With 6 bases removed from V and 1 base from J, the gap between germline ends came to 19 bases. This CDR3 has 17 residues. Germline assignment: CDR1 MGHRA and CDR2 YSYEKL. CDR3 in DNA: TGCGCCAGCAGTCGCAACTGGGGGATTGGGGCCAAAAACATTCAGTACTTC. Amino acids: CASSRNWGIGAKNIQYF.

This chain links TRBV3-1 with TRBJ2-5; D is ambiguous. The length of the CDR3 is 14 residues. The germline V and J ends were trimmed by 1 base and 5 bases, with 11 bases remaining between them. Germline V CDR1 and CDR2: LGHDT, YNNKEL (reference sequence). Written as DNA, the CDR3 is TGTGCCAGCAGCCAAGTCTTGGGCTGGGAGACCCAGTACTTC. This sequence encodes CASSQVLGWETQYF.

This clonotype was recorded a few times. The DNA for the CDR3 is TGCGCCAGCAGCACCCGACAGGGGCGCCGGGCGACCCAGTACTTC. Protein sequence: CASSTRQGRRATQYF. V usage is TRBV5-1 and J usage is TRBJ2-5, with 8 nucleotides matching TRBD1. V was pared by 4 bases and J by 7 bases, with 12 bases of the junction left unmatched. This CDR3 has 15 amino acids. Germline V lookup: CDR1 SGHRS, CDR2 YFSETQ.

This clonotype has a count of ten or more. DNA of the CDR3: TGTGCCAGCAGCCAAGTCTCACTAGCGGGAGGGTTGACCTACGAGCAGTACTTC. Its protein product is CASSQVSLAGGLTYEQYF. The rearrangement links TRBV4-2 to TRBJ2-7; 13 positions match TRBD2. This CDR3 has 18 amino acids. The V segment lost 1 base and the J segment 2 bases; nucleotides outside the gene matches: 8. The germline V gene has CDR1 LGHNA and CDR2 YNFKEQ.

Details on this clonotype: This may be a read error: a much more frequent sequence differs by one nucleotide. The CDR3 sequence is CGARERAYEQYF. The CDR3 nucleotides are TGCGGTGCTAGAGAGCGGGCCTACGAGCAGTACTTC. V usage is TRBV20-1 and J usage is TRBJ2-7; D is possibly TRBD2 (6 bases). CDR1 and CDR2 from the germline V gene are DFQATT and SNEGSKA (reference sequence). The length of the CDR3 is 12 residues.

This clonotype was detected a few times. The chain links TRBV27 to TRBJ1-4, with D perhaps matching TRBD1 (6 bases). CDR1 and CDR2 from the germline V gene are MNHEY and SMNVEV (reference sequence). CDR3 size: 15 residues. Trimming left V 3 bases short and J 8 bases short, with 16 bases between. This CDR3 is CASSFLETGREKLFF. CDR3 in DNA: TGTGCCAGCAGTTTCTTAGAAACAGGGAGAGAAAAACTGTTTTTT.

V is TRBV28 and J is TRBJ2-7; 10 positions match TRBD2. The CDR3 contains 18 residues. The germline V gene has CDR1 MDHEN and CDR2 SYDVKM. Trimming removed 7 bases from V and 3 bases from J; junction bases left unmatched: 18. CDR3 residues: CASKPWVAGGIGSYEQYF. Here the CDR3 DNA reads TGTGCCAGCAAGCCCTGGGTAGCGGGAGGAATCGGAAGCTACGAGCAGTACTTC. Based on the CDR3 plus reference TRBV28 and TRBJ2-7, the full variable domain is DVKVTQSSRYLVKRTGEKVFLECVQDMDHENMFWYRQDPGLGLRLIYFSYDVKMKEKGDIPEGYSVSREKKERFSLILESASTNQTSMYLCASKPWVAGGIGSYEQYFGPGTRLTVT.

The rearrangement joins TRBV29-1 to TRBJ1-2; perhaps TRBD1 as D (6 bases). The V gene lost 6 bases and the J gene lost 6 bases, with 14 bases spanning the gap. Germline assignment: CDR1 SQVTM and CDR2 ANQGSEA. This CDR3 spans 12 amino acids. CDR3: CSVQGREDGYTF. The CDR3, as DNA: TGCAGCGTACAGGGACGAGAGGATGGCTACACCTTC.

V usage is TRBV24-1 and J usage is TRBJ2-2; tentatively, D is TRBD2 (5 bases). Trimming shortened V by 0 bases and J by 3 bases, and 22 bases separated the two germline ends. Germline V lookup: CDR1 KGHDR, CDR2 SFDVKD. CDR3 length equals 20 residues. The CDR3 spells CATSDLRGQNGIRDTGELFF. The CDR3 DNA is TGTGCCACCAGTGATTTGCGAGGTCAAAACGGGATTCGGGACACCGGGGAGCTGTTTTTT.

This clonotype was seen a few times. V usage is TRBV20-1 and J usage is TRBJ2-1; 10 positions agree with TRBD2. Germline CDR1 is DFQATT and CDR2 is SNEGSKA (reference sequence). The trim removed 3 bases at V and 1 base at J, leaving 6 bases unmatched. The CDR3 totals 16 residues. Here the CDR3 reads CSARSSGGWSYNEQFF. DNA for the CDR3: TGCAGTGCTAGGTCTAGCGGGGGTTGGTCCTACAATGAGCAGTTCTTC.

The J gene is TRBJ1-5, the V gene TRBV12-3 or TRBV12-4; perhaps TRBD1 as D (5 bases). This CDR3 region has 13 residues. Trimming took 6 bases from V and 3 from J, leaving 9 bases between them. The CDR3 DNA reads TGTGCCAGCAGAACAGGCTACAATCAGCCCCAGCATTTT. Its protein is CASRTGYNQPQHF.

The rearrangement joins TRBV6-5 to TRBJ2-5; TRBD1 might be the D (6 bases). Germline V gene lookup returns CDR1 MNHEY and CDR2 SVGAGI. The CDR3 has 14 amino acids. Between the trimmed V and J ends, which lost 6 bases and 4 bases, there was a span of 15 bases. For the CDR3, the DNA is TGTGCCAGCAGCCGTCACAGGGCTTCAGAGACCCAGTACTTC. Translated: CASSRHRASETQYF.

The genes are TRBV20-1 and TRBJ2-1, with D hard to call. The CDR3 runs 13 residues. The V gene's germline CDR1 is DFQATT and CDR2 SNEGSKA (reference sequence). The V and J ends lost 3 bases and 3 bases respectively, with 9 bases between them. The CDR3 spells CSASTAVYNEQFF. CDR3 DNA: TGCAGTGCTAGTACGGCAGTCTACAATGAGCAGTTCTTC.

Ten or more counts support this clonotype. The chain couples TRBV6-6 to TRBJ1-1, with 7 bases identical to TRBD1. V shed 2 bases, J shed 0 bases, and the junction held 0 bases outside the gene matches. The CDR3 extends over 14 amino acids. Per the germline V gene, CDR1 is MNHNY and CDR2 is SVGAGI (reference sequence). The CDR3 reads CASSYGTVNTEAFF. DNA of the CDR3: TGTGCCAGCAGTTACGGGACAGTGAACACTGAAGCTTTCTTT.

The chain employs TRBV9 and TRBJ2-7, with D maybe TRBD1 (6 bases). Trimming removed 3 bases from V and 5 bases from J, with 15 bases in between. This CDR3 has 14 residues. Germline V gives CDR1 SGDLS, CDR2 YYNGEE. This chain's CDR3 is CASSETGNFDEQYF. The CDR3 DNA reads as TGTGCCAGCAGCGAGACAGGAAACTTTGACGAGCAGTACTTC.

There are many counts of this clonotype. This chain connects TRBV28 to TRBJ1-1; D is perhaps TRBD1 (5 bases). From germline, CDR1 is MDHEN and CDR2 SYDVKM. Between the trimmed V and J ends, which lost 5 bases and 7 bases, there was a span of 17 bases. This CDR3 is 14 amino acids long. In DNA, the CDR3 is TGTGCCAGCAGTCCCCTCACTGGGGGAGATGAAGCTTTCTTT. Residues: CASSPLTGGDEAFF.

In its sample, this clonotype was seen a few times. The rearrangement uses TRBV14 and TRBJ1-1; 9 nucleotides agree with TRBD1. V was pared by 5 bases and J by 4 bases, with 8 bases of the junction left unmatched. This CDR3 has 15 residues. CDR1 is SGHDN and CDR2 is FVKESK in the germline V gene. This chain's CDR3 is CASSSWTGVGTEAFF. DNA for the CDR3: TGTGCCAGCAGCTCCTGGACAGGGGTAGGCACTGAAGCTTTCTTT. The variable domain in full, completed from reference TRBV14 and TRBJ1-1, reads EAGVTQFPSHSVIEKGQTVTLRCDPISGHDNLYWYRRVMGKEIKFLLHFVKESKQDESGMPNNRFLAERTGGTYSTLKVQPAELEDSGVYFCASSSWTGVGTEAFFGQGTRLTVV.

This sequence joins TRBV28 and TRBJ1-5; D might be TRBD1 (5 bases). This CDR3 is built from 15 residues. Germline V lookup: CDR1 MDHEN, CDR2 SYDVKM. This CDR3 is CAISWQGGGNQPQHF. Here the CDR3 DNA reads TGTGCAATTTCTTGGCAGGGAGGGGGCAATCAGCCCCAGCATTTT.

This clonotype showed up just a few times. The chain combines TRBV10-3 with TRBJ2-7; 9 bases are a match to TRBD2. The germline gives CDR1 ENHRY, CDR2 SYGVKD. J gave up 3 bases and V 3 bases, and 9 bases lay outside the gene matches. The CDR3 loop spans 16 amino acids. The DNA for the CDR3 is TGTGCCATCAGTGACACGGGTAGTAGCGGGGGCTACGAGCAGTACTTC. It specifies CAISDTGSSGGYEQYF.